This entry is about one T cell receptor beta chain. This clone has a single count. Its binding antigen is unknown. Base qualities are not provided; no much larger clone lies one nucleotide away. These data are taken from a study of shared clonotypes between healthy human individuals (dated by TCRdb to 2018 to 2020). Looking at the study overall: A few men and two women, aged 18 to 49 years, made up the cohort. The study deeply sequenced blood TCR repertoires of several healthy adults to estimate repertoire size and the extent of clonotype sharing between individuals. Each donor's leukapheresis produced roughly between roughly 0.85 and 10 billion PBMCs. Different laboratories and diverse techniques were used to prepare libraries and sequence TCR repertoires, to increase sequencing depth and limit assay-specific biases. Per donor, three plates each were used for CD4 naive and CD4 memory, two for CD8 naive, and one for CD8 memory.

CDR1 and CDR2 were assigned from the germline V gene as MNHNS and SASEGT. Reading from cysteine to phenylalanine, the CDR3 counts 13 amino acids. The read is trimmed to its CDR3 DNA, 39 bases read in frame from base 1. Trimming costs V 3 bases and J 5 bases, and their ends lie 10 bases apart. TCR CDR3 regions were amplified from genomic DNA by multiplex PCR using the deep immunoSEQ assay. Genomic DNA extracted from each cell subset was distributed evenly over all wells of several immunoSEQ 96-well plates, and each plate served as one replicate. For sorted subsets, roughly 200 ng of genomic DNA, equivalent to some 33,000 T cell genomes, went into each replicate PCR. The purified libraries were quantified using a Qubit 3.0 fluorometer, sized with a Bioanalyzer 2100, and then quantified again using the KAPA Library Quantification kit. A separate single-read 150-cycle Illumina NextSeq 550 flow cell was used to sequence each immunoSEQ 96-well plate. In the authors' own workflow: The immunoSEQ output contained only junctional sequences without quality scores, so filtering could not match that applied to full-length reads. Sequences were annotated with PyIR, a Python wrapper for IgBLAST v1.9, and V/J genes and CDR3 were assigned using IMGT germline references. Reads were filtered out if the reads had weak V/J assignments (E-value above 1e-6), no CDR3, stop codons, out-of-frame junctions, or ambiguous translated residues. V3J clonotypes were defined by identical inferred V gene, J gene, and CDR3 amino acid sequence. Percentage overlap between repertoires was computed as shared unique clonotypes divided by the size of the smaller repertoire. Three approaches were used to assess repertoire richness: RTK rarefaction, the Chao1 estimator, and Recon v2.1 estimates of unobserved clonotypes. Generation probabilities were computed with OLGA for all TCRbeta clonotypes obtained by the gDNA method from a handful of donors. TCRdb obtained this table from immuneACCESS and retained in-frame rearrangements with V and J assigned. These tables miss some clones; where compared with another copy, unresolved V genes account for less than half of the shortfall, and the remainder is unexplained. That table gives V, J and clone size, and the DNA gave D and trimming. The sample profile shows nearly 1,000,000 clones; approximately 76% of them were found once. Of the sample, roughly 1.5% falls within the top ten clones.

Overall results and qualifications from the work: Sampling was limited to blood, and TCR repertoires in tissue likely differ from TCR repertoires in blood. When a few donors were compared, the shared fraction of clonotypes was about 5% for naive CD4, less than 4% for naive CD8, roughly 2.5% for memory CD4, and about 0.36% for memory CD8. Clonotypes shared by all four sorted-subset donors showed higher generation probabilities than non-shared clonotypes. Pairwise subsampling indicated that sequencing depth was expected to affect the degree of clonotype sharing among donors. Because the study included a small number of donors, the genetic and exposure-history diversity represented was limited. Rarefaction of sorted-subset datasets indicated incomplete sequencing despite the large sequencing depth. Naive subsets generally had larger estimated clonotype richness than memory subsets did.

Donors were healthy HIV-negative adults with no recently reported acute infections or vaccinations. All donors were Caucasian adults living in Nashville, Tennessee, USA. Magnetic negative selection was used to enrich CD4+ T cells, after which naive cells were positively selected on CD45RA and the negative fraction became the memory subset. Blood was collected by leukapheresis, and PBMCs were isolated by Ficoll-Histopaque density gradient centrifugation and then cryopreserved in liquid nitrogen vapor phase. Analytical flow cytometry was used to check the purity and quantity of every magnetically sorted T cell population. Genomic DNA was isolated from every sorted fraction and measured by UV absorbance on a Nanodrop 2000c.

This sequence originates from a man between 18 and 29 years old in good health. Source material: memory CD4+ T cells sorted from blood. In light of the paper, this sample's cell subset or site label describes: CD45RA-negative fraction. The chain employs TRBV6-1 and TRBJ2-5; TRBD1 could be the D gene, as 5 bases match. The DNA sequence follows: TGTGCCAGCAGTGACAGGGCACCGGAGACCCAGTACTTC. Its product reads: CASSDRAPETQYF.